This TCR beta chain was observed in a study of T cells in Graves' hyperthyroidism and ophthalmopathy. It was RNA transcripts that yielded the amplified TCR beta CDR3 regions. The primer set for the first-round RT-PCR of the TCR CDR3 was HTBI. TCRdb redid the calling of the multiplex PCR reads with MiXCR, one entry per CDR3 protein. The repertoire has more than 350,000 distinct CDR3 sequences, approximately 16% of them found once; the top ten carry under 25%. This clonotype was seen more than once but under ten times. From germline, CDR1 is LNHNV and CDR2 YYDKDF (reference sequence). The germline V and J ends were trimmed by 3 bases and 0 bases, with 2 bases remaining between them. The CDR3 runs 12 residues.

The V and J genes are TRBV15 and TRBJ2-5; D ambiguous. The source is a woman in her sixties with Graves' ophthalmopathy. The sequenced material came from blood. The CDR3 nucleotides read TGTGCCACCAGCAGGTACCAAGAGACCCAGTACTTC. It is translated as CATSRYQETQYF.